The 20 T cell receptor beta chains below were found in one sample sequenced in a study of T cell repertoires in cytomegalovirus infection (dated 2019 in TCRdb). Sequencing instrument: Illumina HiSeq 1500. Using fastp trimming at Q25 and MiXCR clonotype assembly, TCRdb reanalyzed the public sequencing data and kept in-frame beta chains. Every distinct CDR3 protein forms one entry, paired with its most common genes and DNA. A total of some 680,000 distinct CDR3 sequences appear in this sample, under 40% of them only once. The top ten clonotypes cover 2.8% of the sample. Sequenced sample: PBMCs. The receptors here all came from a human donor in good health (CMV status not recorded). Some clones in this sample may be carry-over from other donors' samples.

This clonotype was counted between two and nine times. The chain employs TRBV12-3 or TRBV12-4 and TRBJ2-7, with 8 positions matching TRBD1. This CDR3 has 14 amino acids. V was pared by 6 bases and J by 7 bases, with 11 bases of the junction left unmatched. The CDR3 reads CASSAGTGVREQYF. The CDR3, as DNA: TGTGCCAGCAGCGCCGGGACAGGAGTACGGGAGCAGTACTTC.

The chain has TRBV12-3 or TRBV12-4 and TRBJ1-2; D unresolved. CDR3 length: 13 residues. V was pared by 5 bases and J by 5 bases, with 12 bases between. CDR3 nucleotide sequence: TGTGCCAGCAGTCCATGGTTAGGGTATGGCTACACCTTC. Residues: CASSPWLGYGYTF.

This rearrangement joins TRBV19 to TRBJ2-3; no reliable D call. Trimming shortened V by 5 bases and J by 2 bases, and 14 bases separated the two germline ends. Germline loops: CDR1 LNHDA, CDR2 SQIVND (reference sequence). CDR3 length equals 15 residues. The CDR3 region is CASSFSVAPTDTQYF. In DNA, the CDR3 is TGTGCCAGTAGTTTCTCCGTTGCGCCCACAGATACGCAGTATTTT. Full variable domain (missing parts from reference TRBV19 and TRBJ2-3): DGGITQSPKYLFRKEGQNVTLSCEQNLNHDAMYWYRQDPGQGLRLIYYSQIVNDFQKGDIAEGYSVSREKKESFPLTVTSAQKNPTAFYLCASSFSVAPTDTQYFGPGTRLTVL.

This clonotype has more than one count but fewer than ten. The CDR3 loop reads CASSLVQGLGEQFF. CDR3 nucleotides: TGTGCCAGCAGCTTGGTACAGGGGCTAGGTGAGCAGTTCTTC. The V call is TRBV7-2, the J call TRBJ2-1, with 7 bases that match TRBD1. CDR3 length: 14 residues. Germline CDR1 is SGHTA and CDR2 is FQGNSA. J gave up 9 bases and V 3 bases, and 8 bases lay outside the gene matches.

The rearrangement joins TRBV29-1 to TRBJ2-7; 14 bases are shared with TRBD2. The CDR3 spans 16 residues. Germline lookup yields CDR1 SQVTM and CDR2 ANQGSEA. V was pared by 6 bases and J by 4 bases, with 11 bases of the junction left unmatched. DNA for the CDR3: TGCAGCGTCAGATCGGGACTAGCGGGAGAGTCGTACGAGCAGTACTTC. It codes for CSVRSGLAGESYEQYF.

There are many counts of this clonotype. This chain connects TRBV28 to TRBJ1-4; D remains unclear. CDR3 length equals 13 residues. With 3 bases removed from V and 8 bases from J, the gap between germline ends came to 10 bases. Germline V gene lookup returns CDR1 MDHEN and CDR2 SYDVKM. The CDR3 reads CASSFGSLEKLFF. The CDR3 DNA is TGTGCCAGCAGTTTTGGCAGTCTCGAAAAACTGTTTTTT. Using reference TRBV28 and TRBJ1-4 for the parts outside the CDR3, the full variable domain is DVKVTQSSRYLVKRTGEKVFLECVQDMDHENMFWYRQDPGLGLRLIYFSYDVKMKEKGDIPEGYSVSREKKERFSLILESASTNQTSMYLCASSFGSLEKLFFGSGTQLSVL.

This clonotype was seen at least ten times. V and J are TRBV7-2 and TRBJ2-3; D remains unclear. Germline V CDR1 and CDR2: SGHTA, FQGNSA. CDR3 length: 14 amino acids. V was shortened by 1 base and J by 6 bases, with 11 bases between the two germline ends. The CDR3 protein is CASSLDWSPDTQYF. DNA for the CDR3: TGTGCCAGCAGCTTAGACTGGTCCCCGGATACGCAGTATTTT.

A remark on this clonotype: Being one base from a much bigger clone, this may be a read error. The final CDR3 position lacks the conserved phenylalanine or tryptophan, pointing to a likely read error. This rearrangement joins TRBV28 to TRBJ2-1, with D unclear. The germline V and J ends were trimmed by 3 bases and 8 bases, with 14 bases remaining between them. This CDR3 region has 14 residues. Germline CDR1 and CDR2: MDHEN and SYDVKM. The CDR3 DNA reads as TGTGCCAGCAGTTTCCTAGGCCTAAGGGATGAGCAGTTCTGC. This translates into CASSFLGLRDEQFC.

The gene calls are TRBV11-1 and TRBJ2-7, with TRBD2 matching 8 bases. The CDR3 totals 14 residues. CDR1 is SGHAT, CDR2 FQDESV, per germline (reference sequence). The junction had 8 bases not matched to a gene; V was cut back by 4 bases and J by 6 bases. In DNA form, the CDR3 reads TGTGCCAGCAGCTCGGCGGGACTAGTAGGCGAGCAGTACTTC. It is translated as CASSSAGLVGEQYF.

The chain joins TRBV5-4 to TRBJ1-1; D gene ambiguous. The CDR3 loop spans 18 amino acids. V was clipped by 0 bases and J by 7 bases, with 25 bases between them. CDR1 and CDR2 (germline): SGHNT, YYREEE (reference sequence). The CDR3 loop reads CASSLDPRDAGPFIEAFF. CDR3 nucleotides: TGTGCCAGCAGCTTGGACCCCCGGGATGCTGGCCCTTTTATTGAAGCTTTCTTT.

V usage is TRBV27 and J usage is TRBJ2-1, with 9 nucleotides matching TRBD2. V lost 8 bases to trimming and J lost 4 bases; unmatched junction nucleotides: 3. Germline CDR1 MNHEY, CDR2 SMNVEV (reference sequence). The CDR3 runs 13 residues. The CDR3 DNA reads as TGTGCCAGCCGGACTAGCGCGTACAATGAGCAGTTCTTC. This codes for CASRTSAYNEQFF.

This clonotype was observed a few times. The chain combines TRBV7-9 with TRBJ2-7, with D perhaps matching TRBD2 (6 bases). Trimming stripped 2 bases from V and 7 bases from J, with 12 bases between. This CDR3 has 13 amino acids. Germline assignment: CDR1 SEHNR and CDR2 FQNEAQ (reference sequence). The CDR3 DNA reads as TGTGCCAGCAGCTTAAATTCGGCGGGAGAGCAGTACTTC. This sequence encodes CASSLNSAGEQYF.

The genes are TRBV28 and TRBJ2-4; the match to TRBD2 covers 7 bases. Germline values: CDR1 MDHEN, CDR2 SYDVKM. The CDR3 loop spans 14 amino acids. With V trimmed by 5 bases and J by 9 bases, 10 bases remained unmatched. The CDR3 DNA is TGTGCCAGCAGTCGAGCGAGCAGGGAGGGCATTCAGTACTTC. Its protein is CASSRASREGIQYF. Complete variable domain (other parts from reference TRBV28 and TRBJ2-4): DVKVTQSSRYLVKRTGEKVFLECVQDMDHENMFWYRQDPGLGLRLIYFSYDVKMKEKGDIPEGYSVSREKKERFSLILESASTNQTSMYLCASSRASREGIQYFGAGTRLSVL.

This clonotype was seen a handful of times. V gene TRBV6-1 combines with J gene TRBJ2-2; D might be TRBD2 (7 bases). V was clipped by 10 bases and J by 4 bases, with 22 bases between them. The CDR3 loop spans 16 amino acids. The germline CDR1 and CDR2 sequences are MNHNS and SASEGT. CDR3 nucleotides: TGTGCCACCCAACACAGGGAGGGGACTGGCACCGGGGAGCTGTTTTTT. Protein sequence: CATQHREGTGTGELFF.

With respect to this clonotype: Relative to the germline gene, one junction end is altered; a read error may explain this. The chain has TRBV24-1 and TRBJ1-5; 9 bases agree with TRBD1. This CDR3 is 15 amino acids long. CDR1 is KGHDR and CDR2 is SFDVKD in the germline V gene. CDR3 sequence (DNA): TGTGCCGCCAGTGATTCACAGGGGGCAGGACAGCCCCAGCATTTT. Residues: CAASDSQGAGQPQHF.

This clonotype was seen ten or more times. This rearrangement joins TRBV12-3 or TRBV12-4 to TRBJ2-7; 7 nucleotides line up with TRBD1. With V trimmed by 6 bases and J by 2 bases, 4 bases remained unmatched. The CDR3 covers 13 residues. The CDR3 nucleotides read TGTGCCAGCAGCCCTACAGGGGCCTACGAGCAGTACTTC. Protein: CASSPTGAYEQYF.

The gene calls are TRBV7-9 and TRBJ2-7; possibly TRBD2 for D (5 bases). The CDR3 contains 15 residues. CDR1 is SEHNR and CDR2 is FQNEAQ in the germline V gene (reference sequence). Deletions cut 5 bases from V and 1 base from J, with 15 bases between. The CDR3 DNA follows: TGTGCCAGCAGCCTGTTCCCGGGATTTTCCTACGAGCAGTACTTC. This translates into CASSLFPGFSYEQYF.

This clonotype was detected a few times. The chain links TRBV7-2 to TRBJ1-5, with no clear D. The CDR3 is 14 residues long. Germline V gene sequence: CDR1 SGHTA, CDR2 FQGNSA. With 1 base removed from V and 6 bases from J, the gap between germline ends came to 10 bases. The chain's CDR3 is CASSLVLGGQPQHF. The CDR3, as DNA: TGTGCCAGCAGCTTAGTATTGGGAGGTCAGCCCCAGCATTTT.

The rearrangement joins TRBV15 to TRBJ1-1; D remains unclear. This CDR3 comprises 14 residues. V was trimmed by 0 bases and J by 2 bases, leaving 7 bases between them. Germline loops: CDR1 LNHNV, CDR2 YYDKDF (reference sequence). CDR3 in amino acids: CATSRDRSNTEAFF. The CDR3 coding sequence is TGTGCCACCAGCAGAGACAGGAGCAACACTGAAGCTTTCTTT.

The chain joins TRBV28 to TRBJ2-5; D gene uncertain. V was cut by 11 bases and J by 4 bases, with 8 bases left in between. Germline V gene data show CDR1 as MDHEN and CDR2 as SYDVKM. The CDR3 is 10 amino acids. This CDR3 reads CACMGETQYF. In DNA, the CDR3 is TGTGCCTGCATGGGAGAGACCCAGTACTTC.